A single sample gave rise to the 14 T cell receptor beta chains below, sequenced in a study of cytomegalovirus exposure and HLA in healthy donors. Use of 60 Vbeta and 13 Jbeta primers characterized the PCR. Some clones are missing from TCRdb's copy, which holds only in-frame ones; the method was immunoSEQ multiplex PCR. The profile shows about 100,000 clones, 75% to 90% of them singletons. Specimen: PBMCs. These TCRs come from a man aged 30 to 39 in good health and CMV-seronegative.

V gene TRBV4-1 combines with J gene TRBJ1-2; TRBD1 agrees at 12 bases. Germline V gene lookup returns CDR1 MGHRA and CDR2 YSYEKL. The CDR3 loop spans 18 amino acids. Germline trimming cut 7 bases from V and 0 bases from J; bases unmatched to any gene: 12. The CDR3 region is CASKLYRDRGPANYGYTF. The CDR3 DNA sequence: TGCGCCAGCAAATTATACCGGGACAGGGGGCCAGCTAACTATGGCTACACCTTC.

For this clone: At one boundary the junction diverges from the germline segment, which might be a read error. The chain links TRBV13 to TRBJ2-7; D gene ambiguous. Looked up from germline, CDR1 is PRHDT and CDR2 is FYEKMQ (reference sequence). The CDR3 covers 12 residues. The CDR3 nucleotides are TGTGCCAGCAGCCTAGGTAGAGAAGAGCAGTACTTC. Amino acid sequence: CASSLGREEQYF.

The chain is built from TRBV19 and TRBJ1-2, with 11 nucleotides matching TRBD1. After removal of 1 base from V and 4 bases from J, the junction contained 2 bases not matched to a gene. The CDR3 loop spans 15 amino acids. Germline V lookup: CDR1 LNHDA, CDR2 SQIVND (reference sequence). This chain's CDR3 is CASSIGTGGVYGYTF. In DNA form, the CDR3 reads TGTGCCAGTAGTATAGGGACAGGGGGCGTCTATGGCTACACCTTC.

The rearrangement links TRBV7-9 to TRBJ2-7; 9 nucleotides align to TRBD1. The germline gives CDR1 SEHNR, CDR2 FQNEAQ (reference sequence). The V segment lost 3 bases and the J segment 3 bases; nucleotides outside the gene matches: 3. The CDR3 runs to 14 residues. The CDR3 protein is CASSFRQGVYEQYF. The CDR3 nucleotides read TGTGCCAGCAGCTTCCGACAGGGGGTCTACGAGCAGTACTTC.

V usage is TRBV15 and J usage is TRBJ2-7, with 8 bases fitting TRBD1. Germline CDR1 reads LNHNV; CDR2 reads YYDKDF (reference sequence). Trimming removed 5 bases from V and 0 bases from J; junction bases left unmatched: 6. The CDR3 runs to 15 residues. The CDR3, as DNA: TGTGCCACCAGCCCCGGGACAGGCCTCTCCTACGAGCAGTACTTC. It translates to CATSPGTGLSYEQYF.

CDR3 sequence: CASSSEGASSYNEQFF. DNA for the CDR3: TGTGCCAGCAGCTCCGAGGGGGCTAGCTCCTACAATGAGCAGTTCTTC. The V gene is TRBV7-8, the J gene TRBJ2-1; 7 bases line up with TRBD1. With 4 bases clipped from V and 0 bases from J, the junction kept 6 bases outside the gene matches. The germline V gene has CDR1 SGHVS and CDR2 FQNEAQ. CDR3 size: 16 residues.

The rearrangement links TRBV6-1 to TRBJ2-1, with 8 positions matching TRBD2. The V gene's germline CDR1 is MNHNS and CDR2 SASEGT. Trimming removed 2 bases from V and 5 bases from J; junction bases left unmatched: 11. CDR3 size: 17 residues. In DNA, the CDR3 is TGTGCCAGCAGTGAATGGGCGCGGGAGGCCCCTGACAATGAGCAGTTCTTC. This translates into CASSEWAREAPDNEQFF.

CDR3 nucleotide sequence: TGTGCCAGCAGTTCCGGACAGGGGTATCAGCCCCAGCATTTT. It codes for CASSSGQGYQPQHF. This rearrangement joins TRBV28 to TRBJ1-5; 9 bases are shared with TRBD1. With 4 bases clipped from V and 5 bases from J, the junction kept 3 bases outside the gene matches. Germline assignment: CDR1 MDHEN and CDR2 SYDVKM. The CDR3 runs 14 residues.

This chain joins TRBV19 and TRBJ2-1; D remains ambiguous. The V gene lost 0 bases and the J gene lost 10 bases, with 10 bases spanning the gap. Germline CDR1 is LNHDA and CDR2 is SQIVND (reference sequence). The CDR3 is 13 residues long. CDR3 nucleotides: TGTGCCAGTAGTATAGACTACCCTACGGAGCAGTTCTTC. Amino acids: CASSIDYPTEQFF.

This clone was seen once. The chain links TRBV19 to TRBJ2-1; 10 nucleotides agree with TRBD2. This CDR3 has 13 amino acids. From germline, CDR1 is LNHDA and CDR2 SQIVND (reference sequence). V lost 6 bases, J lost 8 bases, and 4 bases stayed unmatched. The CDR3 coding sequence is TGTGCCAGTAGGGCTAGCGGGAGCTATGAGCAGTTCTTC. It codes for CASRASGSYEQFF.

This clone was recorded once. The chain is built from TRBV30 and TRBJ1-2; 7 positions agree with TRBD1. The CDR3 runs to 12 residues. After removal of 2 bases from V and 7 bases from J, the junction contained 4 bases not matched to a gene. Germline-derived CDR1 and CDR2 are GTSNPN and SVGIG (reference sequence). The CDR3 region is CAWSYPGGGYTF. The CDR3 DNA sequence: TGTGCCTGGAGTTACCCAGGGGGTGGCTACACCTTC.

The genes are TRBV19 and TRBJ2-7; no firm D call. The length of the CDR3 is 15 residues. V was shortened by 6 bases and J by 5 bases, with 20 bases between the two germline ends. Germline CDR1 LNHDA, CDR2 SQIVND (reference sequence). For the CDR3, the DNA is TGTGCCAGTAGCAAACAGTTTGCTCTCGTCCACGAGCAGTACTTC. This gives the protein CASSKQFALVHEQYF.

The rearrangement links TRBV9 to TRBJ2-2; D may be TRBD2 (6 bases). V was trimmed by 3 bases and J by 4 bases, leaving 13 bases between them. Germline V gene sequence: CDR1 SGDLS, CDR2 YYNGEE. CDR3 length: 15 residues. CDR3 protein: CASSGGTESTGELFF. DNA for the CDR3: TGTGCCAGCAGCGGGGGGACTGAGTCCACCGGGGAGCTGTTTTTT.

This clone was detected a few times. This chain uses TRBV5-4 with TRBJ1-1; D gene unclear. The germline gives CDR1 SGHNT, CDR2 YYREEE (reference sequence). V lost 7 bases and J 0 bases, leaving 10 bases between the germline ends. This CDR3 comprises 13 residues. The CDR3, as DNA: TGTGCCAGCTCGGCGGAGATGAACACTGAAGCTTTCTTT. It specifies CASSAEMNTEAFF.